Below, 4 T cell receptor beta chains from the same sample are listed, as sequenced in a study of CD8+ T cells in alopecia areata. RNA was extracted and reverse transcribed into cDNA as the sequencing template. Repertoires were generated with immunoSEQ multiplex PCR, while TCRdb's copy carries only in-frame clones and drops some. The table lists under 250,000 clones, around three fifths of them singletons. Treatment meaning: oral pan-JAK inhibitor, 5-10 mg twice daily. The starting material was CD4+ T cells sorted from blood, obtained at week 4, from a patient treated with tofacitinib. The source of these receptors is a human donor with alopecia areata.

V gene TRBV7-9 combines with J gene TRBJ2-1; 8 bases align to TRBD1. The CDR3 totals 16 residues. CDR1 is SEHNR and CDR2 is FQNEAQ in the germline V gene (reference sequence). The ends lost 4 bases at V and 1 base at J; junction bases unmatched: 6. CDR3 sequence reads: CASSSNTGGSYNEQFF. The CDR3 region has the DNA TGTGCCAGCAGCTCCAACACAGGGGGGTCCTACAATGAGCAGTTCTTC.

This chain joins TRBV2 and TRBJ2-5; 8 nucleotides align to TRBD2. With V trimmed by 4 bases and J by 1 base, 5 bases remained unmatched. The germline V gene encodes CDR1 SNHLY and CDR2 FYNNEI. This CDR3 region has 15 residues. CDR3 region: CASSVRAGGQETQYF. As DNA, the CDR3 is TGTGCCAGCAGTGTTAGGGCGGGGGGCCAAGAGACCCAGTACTTC. Supplemented by reference TRBV2 and TRBJ2-5, the full variable domain reads EPEVTQTPSHQVTQMGQEVILRCVPISNHLYFYWYRQILGQKVEFLVSFYNNEISEKSEIFDDQFSVERPDGSNFTLKIRSTKLEDSAMYFCASSVRAGGQETQYFGPGTRLLVL.

The rearrangement uses TRBV30 and TRBJ1-1; no reliable D call. The CDR3 length is 13 residues. Germline V gives CDR1 GTSNPN, CDR2 SVGIG (reference sequence). The V and J ends lost 0 bases and 6 bases respectively, with 11 bases between them. The CDR3 DNA follows: TGTGCCTGGAGTGTCCCAAACTCGGCTGAAGCTTTCTTT. The encoded protein is CAWSVPNSAEAFF.

This clone has more than one count but fewer than ten. The CDR3 reads CASSSRDRVGGYTF. CDR3 sequence (DNA): TGTGCCAGCAGCAGTCGGGACAGGGTCGGTGGCTACACCTTC. The gene calls are TRBV7-2 and TRBJ1-2; 9 bases are a match to TRBD1. CDR1 and CDR2 from the germline V gene are SGHTA and FQGNSA. CDR3 length equals 14 residues. V was clipped by 5 bases and J by 7 bases; unmatched bases: 8.